Presented here are 5 T cell receptor beta chains from one specimen sequenced in a study of cytomegalovirus exposure and HLA in healthy donors. The PCR used 60 Vbeta and 13 Jbeta primers. Produced via immunoSEQ multiplex PCR; TCRdb's table is partial and in-frame only. The sample yields around 210,000 clones, 70% to 90% seen once. The sequenced sample consisted of PBMCs. The receptor set was obtained from a girl aged 2 to 10 in good health and CMV-seronegative.

There are a few counts of this clone. The rearrangement joins TRBV10-2 to TRBJ2-7; TRBD1 matches 9 bases. The CDR3 runs to 14 residues. Trimming removed 6 bases from V and 3 bases from J; junction bases left unmatched: 6. Germline V gene data show CDR1 as WSHSY and CDR2 as SAAADI. The CDR3 sequence is CASRGTGRGYEQYF. Written as DNA, the CDR3 is TGCGCCAGCAGGGGGACAGGGAGAGGCTACGAGCAGTACTTC.

The V and J genes are TRBV29-1 and TRBJ2-1, with 8 bases matching TRBD2. V lost 2 bases and J lost 3; bases outside the gene matches: 9. The V gene's germline CDR1 is SQVTM and CDR2 ANQGSEA. There are 16 residues in the CDR3. The CDR3 here is CSVESGGDFFYNEQFF. In nucleotides, the CDR3 is TGCAGCGTTGAATCGGGAGGGGACTTCTTCTACAATGAGCAGTTCTTC.

About this clone itself: The junction departs from germline at one end; a sequencing error may be responsible. This chain links TRBV11-2 with TRBJ2-5; 7 bases align to TRBD1. This CDR3 is built from 16 residues. The V gene's germline CDR1 is SGHAT and CDR2 FQNNGV. The CDR3 nucleotides are TGTGCCAGCAGTTTAGTGACAGGGCGCCCCCAAGAGACCCAGTACTTC. Protein sequence: CASSLVTGRPQETQYF.

The genes are TRBV5-6 and TRBJ2-3; D might be TRBD2 (5 bases). Between the trimmed V and J ends, which lost 3 bases and 2 bases, there was a span of 7 bases. The CDR3 sequence is 13 residues long. Germline CDR1 SGHDT, CDR2 YYEEEE. The CDR3 sequence is CASSSSNTDTQYF. Written as DNA, the CDR3 is TGTGCCAGCAGCTCTAGCAACACAGATACGCAGTATTTT.

The chain is built from TRBV30 and TRBJ1-1, with D possibly TRBD1 on 5 matching bases. Germline CDR1 is GTSNPN and CDR2 is SVGIG (reference sequence). The length of the CDR3 is 16 residues. V shed 0 bases and J shed 4 bases, with 18 bases lying between them. CDR3 amino acids: CAWSVTRTSHFTEAFF. In DNA, the CDR3 is TGTGCCTGGAGTGTAACGCGGACATCCCATTTCACTGAAGCTTTCTTT.